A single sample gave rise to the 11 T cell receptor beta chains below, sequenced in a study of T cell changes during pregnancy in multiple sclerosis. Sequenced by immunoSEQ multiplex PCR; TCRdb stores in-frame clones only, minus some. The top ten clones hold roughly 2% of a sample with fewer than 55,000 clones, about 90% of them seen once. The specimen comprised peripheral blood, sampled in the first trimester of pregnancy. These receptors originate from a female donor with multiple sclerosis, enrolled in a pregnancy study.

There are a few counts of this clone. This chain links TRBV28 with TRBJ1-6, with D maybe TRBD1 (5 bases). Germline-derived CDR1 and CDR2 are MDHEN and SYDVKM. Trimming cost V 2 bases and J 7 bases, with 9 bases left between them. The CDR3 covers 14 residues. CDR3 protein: CASSLGAFNSPLHF. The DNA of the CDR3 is TGTGCCAGCAGTTTAGGGGCTTTCAATTCACCCCTCCACTTT. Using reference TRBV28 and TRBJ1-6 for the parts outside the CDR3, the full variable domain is DVKVTQSSRYLVKRTGEKVFLECVQDMDHENMFWYRQDPGLGLRLIYFSYDVKMKEKGDIPEGYSVSREKKERFSLILESASTNQTSMYLCASSLGAFNSPLHFGNGTRLTVT.

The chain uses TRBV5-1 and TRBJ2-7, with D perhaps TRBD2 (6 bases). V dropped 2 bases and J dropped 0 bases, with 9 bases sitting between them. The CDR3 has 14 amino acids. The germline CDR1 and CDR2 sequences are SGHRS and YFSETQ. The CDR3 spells CASSLGGDSYEQYF. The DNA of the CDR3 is TGCGCCAGCAGCTTAGGAGGGGACTCCTACGAGCAGTACTTC.

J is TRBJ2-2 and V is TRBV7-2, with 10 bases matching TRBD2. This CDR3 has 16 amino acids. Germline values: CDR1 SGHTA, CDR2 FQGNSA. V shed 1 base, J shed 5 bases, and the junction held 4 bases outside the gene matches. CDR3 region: CASSLVIAGGTGELFF. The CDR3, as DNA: TGTGCCAGCAGCTTAGTTATAGCGGGGGGAACCGGGGAGCTGTTTTTT.

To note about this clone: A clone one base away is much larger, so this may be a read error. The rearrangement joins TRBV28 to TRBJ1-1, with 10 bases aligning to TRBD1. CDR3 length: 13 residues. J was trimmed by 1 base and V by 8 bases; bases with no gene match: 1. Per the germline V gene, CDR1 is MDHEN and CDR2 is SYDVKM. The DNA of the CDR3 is TGTGCCAGCCGGGACAGGGGGAACACTGAAGCTTTCTTT. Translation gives CASRDRGNTEAFF.

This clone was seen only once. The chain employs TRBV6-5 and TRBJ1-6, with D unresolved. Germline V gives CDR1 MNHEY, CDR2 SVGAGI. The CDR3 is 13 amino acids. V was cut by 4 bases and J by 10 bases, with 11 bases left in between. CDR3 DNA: TGTGCCAGCAGTTGGGGTCCGGGGTCACCCCTCCACTTT. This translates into CASSWGPGSPLHF.

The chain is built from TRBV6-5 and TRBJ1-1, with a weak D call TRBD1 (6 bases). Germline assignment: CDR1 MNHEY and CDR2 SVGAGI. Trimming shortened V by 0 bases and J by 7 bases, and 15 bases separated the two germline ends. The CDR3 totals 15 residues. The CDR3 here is CASSYSIPGDYEAFF. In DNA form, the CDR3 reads TGTGCCAGCAGTTACTCGATTCCAGGGGACTATGAAGCTTTCTTT.

CDR3 in amino acids: CASSVESGGSYGYTF. As DNA, the CDR3 is TGTGCCAGCAGCGTAGAATCGGGAGGGTCCTATGGCTACACCTTC. This rearrangement joins TRBV9 to TRBJ1-2; D ambiguous. Germline assignment: CDR1 SGDLS and CDR2 YYNGEE. The CDR3 totals 15 residues. The V gene lost 0 bases and the J gene lost 4 bases, with 13 bases spanning the gap.

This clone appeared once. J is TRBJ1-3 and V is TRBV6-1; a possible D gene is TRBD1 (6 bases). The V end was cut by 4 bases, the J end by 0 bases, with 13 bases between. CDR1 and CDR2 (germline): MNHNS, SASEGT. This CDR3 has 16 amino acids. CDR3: CASSGRTVFSGNTIYF. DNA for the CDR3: TGTGCCAGCAGTGGACGGACAGTTTTCTCTGGAAACACCATATATTTT.

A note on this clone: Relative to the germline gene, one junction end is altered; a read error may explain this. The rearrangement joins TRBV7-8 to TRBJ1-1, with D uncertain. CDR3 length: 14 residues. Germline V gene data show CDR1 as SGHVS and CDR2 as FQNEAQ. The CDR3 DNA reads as TGCGCCAGCAGCTTATCCAGGATGAACACTGAAGCTTTCTTT. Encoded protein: CASSLSRMNTEAFF.

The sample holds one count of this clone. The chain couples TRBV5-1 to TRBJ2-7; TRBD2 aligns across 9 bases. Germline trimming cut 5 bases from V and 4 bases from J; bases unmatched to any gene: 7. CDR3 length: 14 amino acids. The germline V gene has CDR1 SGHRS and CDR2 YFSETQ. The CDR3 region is CASSYSGGTYEQYF. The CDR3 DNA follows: TGCGCCAGCAGTTATAGCGGGGGAACGTACGAGCAGTACTTC.

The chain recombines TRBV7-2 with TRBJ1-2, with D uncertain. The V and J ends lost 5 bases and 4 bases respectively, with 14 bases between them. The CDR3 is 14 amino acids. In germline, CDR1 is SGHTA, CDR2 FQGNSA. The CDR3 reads CASSRSGSFYGYTF. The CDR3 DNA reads TGTGCCAGCAGCCGGTCCGGGAGTTTCTATGGCTACACCTTC.